These 27 T cell receptor beta chains originate from one sample sequenced in a study of blood T cells in healthy people across ages. The second PCR ran about 6 to 12 cycles with a sample-barcoded 5' primer and J-beta primers. One entry per CDR3 protein, called by TCRdb with MiXCR from the 5' RACE reads. The sample holds 780,000 or so distinct CDR3 sequences; just under 25% are singletons and the top ten take roughly 3.8%. Another study also made use of these data, one on T cells of mothers and their children.

The sequencing sample was made of blood. The receptor source for this set is a boy aged 5-17 years in good health.

V gene TRBV28 combines with J gene TRBJ2-7; the D gene could be TRBD1 or TRBD2 (5 bases each). Germline CDR1 is MDHEN and CDR2 is SYDVKM. CDR3 length: 14 amino acids. V lost 5 bases and J 5 bases, leaving 16 bases between the germline ends. The CDR3 DNA reads as TGTGCCAGCAGTGGGGGAAGGTCCTACCACGAGCAGTACTTC. It specifies CASSGGRSYHEQYF. Combining the CDR3 with reference TRBV28 and TRBJ2-7 gives the whole variable domain DVKVTQSSRYLVKRTGEKVFLECVQDMDHENMFWYRQDPGLGLRLIYFSYDVKMKEKGDIPEGYSVSREKKERFSLILESASTNQTSMYLCASSGGRSYHEQYFGPGTRLTVT.

J is TRBJ2-7 and V is TRBV2; TRBD1 or TRBD2 may be the D gene (5 bases each). V was pared by 8 bases and J by 3 bases, with 8 bases between. The CDR3 sequence is 11 residues long. Germline loops: CDR1 SNHLY, CDR2 FYNNEI. In DNA, the CDR3 is TGTGCCAGCGAGGGGAACTACGAGCAGTACTTC. This codes for CASEGNYEQYF. The full variable domain, its missing parts supplied by reference TRBV2 and TRBJ2-7, is EPEVTQTPSHQVTQMGQEVILRCVPISNHLYFYWYRQILGQKVEFLVSFYNNEISEKSEIFDDQFSVERPDGSNFTLKIRSTKLEDSAMYFCASEGNYEQYFGPGTRLTVT.

The rearrangement links TRBV12-3 or TRBV12-4 to TRBJ2-7, with TRBD2 matching 8 bases. The CDR3 loop spans 14 amino acids. J gave up 5 bases and V 3 bases, and 6 bases lay outside the gene matches. The CDR3 region is CASSFGRDWDEQYF. The CDR3 DNA follows: TGTGCCAGCAGTTTCGGGAGGGACTGGGACGAGCAGTACTTC.

J is TRBJ1-4 and V is TRBV28; D unresolved. The ends were cut back, 8 bases at V and 5 bases at J, with 18 bases in the middle. Per germline, CDR1 MDHEN and CDR2 SYDVKM. CDR3 length equals 15 residues. Here the CDR3 DNA reads TGTGCCAGCGGTTATGAGCTCTTCTTAAATGAAAAACTGTTTTTT. Its translation: CASGYELFLNEKLFF.

V gene TRBV6-5 combines with J gene TRBJ1-2; TRBD1 matches 9 bases. V lost 2 bases, J lost 4 bases, and 14 bases stayed unmatched. The V gene's germline CDR1 is MNHEY and CDR2 SVGAGI. The CDR3 is 18 amino acids. The CDR3 bases are TGTGCCAGCAGTTACGGGGGGACAGGGACTGGTAGGGTCTATGGCTACACCTTC. The encoded protein is CASSYGGTGTGRVYGYTF.

The rearrangement joins TRBV7-9 to TRBJ2-2, with D hard to call. CDR1 and CDR2 (germline): SEHNR, FQNEAQ (reference sequence). This CDR3 is built from 16 residues. V was pared by 5 bases and J by 0 bases, with 13 bases between. This chain's CDR3 is CASSLSRVSNTGELFF. The CDR3 DNA is TGTGCCAGCAGCCTAAGCCGGGTCTCGAACACCGGGGAGCTGTTTTTT.

The rearrangement links TRBV12-3 or TRBV12-4 to TRBJ2-2; no reliable D call. There are 14 residues in the CDR3. Trimming cost V 6 bases and J 4 bases, with 12 bases left between them. CDR3 DNA: TGTGCCAGCAGCACCGTCCTACCCACCGGGGAGCTGTTTTTT. Translation: CASSTVLPTGELFF.

The rearrangement uses TRBV7-9 and TRBJ2-2; 8 bases match TRBD1. V was clipped by 5 bases and J by 6 bases; unmatched bases: 11. CDR1 and CDR2 from the germline V gene are SEHNR and FQNEAQ (reference sequence). The CDR3 has 16 amino acids. The CDR3 reads CASSPLWQGAAGELFF. CDR3 coding DNA: TGTGCCAGCAGCCCCCTTTGGCAGGGGGCGGCCGGGGAGCTGTTTTTT.

There are a few counts of this clonotype. The V gene is TRBV7-9, the J gene TRBJ1-4; D may be TRBD1 (6 bases). This CDR3 is 15 amino acids long. Trimming left V 1 base short and J 10 bases short, with 16 bases between. The germline gives CDR1 SEHNR, CDR2 FQNEAQ (reference sequence). CDR3 coding DNA: TGTGCCAGCAGCTTAGAACCTGGGGGCGCAGGAAAACTGTTTTTT. Its translation is CASSLEPGGAGKLFF.

The V gene is TRBV2, the J gene TRBJ2-3; D is perhaps TRBD1 or TRBD2 (6 bases each). Trimming removed 6 bases from V and 3 bases from J, with 16 bases in between. This CDR3 comprises 15 residues. CDR1 SNHLY and CDR2 FYNNEI come from the germline V gene. As DNA, the CDR3 is TGTGCCAGCAGGGAAAATACAGGGAGGACAGATACGCAGTATTTT. This gives the protein CASRENTGRTDTQYF. Full variable domain (missing parts from reference TRBV2 and TRBJ2-3): EPEVTQTPSHQVTQMGQEVILRCVPISNHLYFYWYRQILGQKVEFLVSFYNNEISEKSEIFDDQFSVERPDGSNFTLKIRSTKLEDSAMYFCASRENTGRTDTQYFGPGTRLTVL.

This clonotype was seen only a few times. The V gene is TRBV20-1, the J gene TRBJ1-1; D remains unclear. Germline V gene data show CDR1 as DFQATT and CDR2 as SNEGSKA (reference sequence). The length of the CDR3 is 13 residues. The ends were cut back, 3 bases at V and 1 base at J, with 9 bases in the middle. CDR3 DNA sequence: TGCAGTGCTAGCGACTATGGGAACACTGAAGCTTTCTTT. Translated, it gives CSASDYGNTEAFF.

The table lists this clonotype with a few counts. The junction and the germline gene differ at one end; a read error may be behind it. This chain links TRBV5-1 with TRBJ1-6, with a tentative D call TRBD1 (5 bases). The CDR3 consists of 17 residues. CDR1 is SGHRS and CDR2 is YFSETQ in the germline V gene. CDR3 in amino acids: CASSPRAADRNNSPLHF. The CDR3 DNA reads TGCGCCAGCAGCCCGCGGGCAGCCGACAGAAATAATTCGCCCCTCCACTTT.

A few counts support this clonotype. V is TRBV19 and J is TRBJ2-7, with 8 positions matching TRBD2. Per the germline V gene, CDR1 is LNHDA and CDR2 is SQIVND (reference sequence). The CDR3 is 15 residues long. Unmatched junction bases numbered 8, after V lost 5 bases and J lost 2 bases. The CDR3 loop reads CASSAGLEKAYEQYF. Here the CDR3 DNA reads TGTGCCAGTAGTGCGGGACTAGAGAAAGCCTACGAGCAGTACTTC.

The rearrangement links TRBV20-1 to TRBJ2-7; 7 positions match TRBD2. TRBJ2-1 explains the end of the DNA better; the J call may be wrong. CDR1 and CDR2 from the germline V gene are DFQATT and SNEGSKA (reference sequence). The CDR3 extends over 16 amino acids. The CDR3 sequence is CSRMSGRGSSYNEQFF. The CDR3 DNA follows: TGCAGCCGTATGAGCGGGCGGGGGTCCTCCTACAATGAGCAGTTCTTC.

Concerning this clonotype: The CDR3 ends on some other residue instead of the conserved phenylalanine or tryptophan, so this is likely a read error. The chain combines TRBV7-2 with TRBJ1-1; D is possibly TRBD1 (6 bases). Per the germline V gene, CDR1 is SGHTA and CDR2 is FQGNSA. The CDR3 covers 14 residues. Trimming left V 7 bases short and J 2 bases short, with 14 bases between. Here the CDR3 reads CASMEGGSNTEAFL. In DNA, the CDR3 is TGTGCCAGCATGGAGGGGGGCTCCAACACTGAAGCTTTCCTT.

The table lists this clonotype with a few counts. V and J are TRBV28 and TRBJ1-2; tentative D call: TRBD1 (5 bases). The CDR3 runs to 14 residues. CDR1 and CDR2 from the germline V gene are MDHEN and SYDVKM. V gave up 4 bases and J gave up 3 bases, with 12 bases separating them. The CDR3 nucleotides read TGTGCCAGCAGTTCATCCCGGGACGACTATGGCTACACCTTC. This gives the protein CASSSSRDDYGYTF.

In this sample, this clonotype turned up many times. V and J are TRBV20-1 and TRBJ1-2; the D is unclear. CDR1 and CDR2 (germline): DFQATT, SNEGSKA (reference sequence). V lost 3 bases, J lost 8 bases, and 13 bases lay in between. The CDR3 extends over 12 amino acids. The CDR3 coding sequence is TGCAGTGCTAGGGTGGACGGCTCGGGCTACACCTTC. Its protein is CSARVDGSGYTF.

The chain joins TRBV24-1 to TRBJ2-3, with D unclear. The CDR3 covers 15 residues. Looked up from germline, CDR1 is KGHDR and CDR2 is SFDVKD. V lost 3 bases to trimming and J lost 4 bases, with 13 bases between them. The CDR3 spells CATSDARFGADTQYF. The CDR3 coding sequence is TGTGCCACCAGTGATGCTAGGTTTGGAGCAGATACGCAGTATTTT.

The CDR3 sequence is CASSARGGTDTQYF. The CDR3 nucleotides are TGTGCCAGCAGCGCCCGGGGGGGCACAGATACGCAGTATTTT. This chain joins TRBV7-2 and TRBJ2-3; 7 bases align to TRBD2. The CDR3 spans 14 residues. Looked up from germline, CDR1 is SGHTA and CDR2 is FQGNSA. Germline trimming cut 5 bases from V and 1 base from J; bases unmatched to any gene: 3.

This clonotype was seen a handful of times. The rearrangement joins TRBV7-2 to TRBJ2-2; D uncertain. The V end lost 1 base, the J end lost 5 bases, and 14 bases lay between the germline ends. This CDR3 has 16 residues. Germline V gene data show CDR1 as SGHTA and CDR2 as FQGNSA. CDR3 sequence: CASSLVYTDYTGELFF. In DNA form, the CDR3 reads TGTGCCAGCAGCTTAGTGTACACAGATTATACCGGGGAGCTGTTTTTT.

This clonotype has a handful of counts. The chain combines TRBV20-1 with TRBJ2-1; D is perhaps TRBD2 (7 bases). The DNA end is a closer match to TRBJ2-7, so the J assignment may be wrong. This CDR3 is built from 13 residues. Germline V gene sequence: CDR1 DFQATT, CDR2 SNEGSKA (reference sequence). CDR3 DNA sequence: TGCAGTGCTTGGGCGGGGGCCTCCTACGAGCAGTACTTC. It is translated as CSAWAGASYEQYF.

This clonotype was seen more than once but under ten times. The rearrangement links TRBV7-9 to TRBJ2-3; D gene unclear. The CDR3 consists of 14 residues. V was clipped by 5 bases and J by 6 bases, with 15 bases between them. The germline V gene encodes CDR1 SEHNR and CDR2 FQNEAQ (reference sequence). The CDR3 DNA reads TGTGCCAGCAGCAACACCCGACTCGGTGATACGCAGTATTTT. Translation: CASSNTRLGDTQYF.

The CDR3, as DNA: TGCGCCAGCAGCCCGGGCCGGCAGGCGTCGAGGGAGACCCAGTACTTC. Its translation: CASSPGRQASRETQYF. The chain uses TRBV4-1 and TRBJ2-5, with unresolved D. Germline assignment: CDR1 MGHRA and CDR2 YSYEKL. V gave up 4 bases and J gave up 5 bases, with 20 bases separating them. There are 16 residues in the CDR3.

This clonotype was counted a few times. The rearrangement joins TRBV6-6 to TRBJ1-3; D unresolved. In germline, CDR1 is MNHNY, CDR2 SVGAGI (reference sequence). V gave up 6 bases and J gave up 4 bases, with 16 bases separating them. The CDR3 is made up of 15 amino acids. CDR3 protein: CASSHSLRSGNTIYF. The CDR3 DNA reads TGTGCCAGCAGCCACTCCCTACGGAGCGGAAACACCATATATTTT.

The chain combines TRBV24-1 with TRBJ2-5; no clear D. V was trimmed by 4 bases and J by 4 bases, leaving 9 bases between them. Germline V gene sequence: CDR1 KGHDR, CDR2 SFDVKD. This CDR3 has 13 residues. CDR3 sequence reads: CATSDPPRETQYF. CDR3 in DNA: TGTGCCACCAGTGACCCTCCCAGAGAGACCCAGTACTTC.

V usage is TRBV7-9 and J usage is TRBJ2-6; 8 positions agree with TRBD2. Germline V gene data show CDR1 as SEHNR and CDR2 as FQNEAQ (reference sequence). The ends lost 8 bases at V and 4 bases at J; junction bases unmatched: 7. There are 15 residues in the CDR3. The CDR3 here is CASSGGLEGANVLTF. As DNA, the CDR3 is TGTGCCAGCTCGGGGGGGCTGGAAGGGGCCAACGTCCTGACTTTC.

This clonotype has just a few counts. The rearrangement links TRBV28 to TRBJ2-1; no clear D. The CDR3 is made up of 9 amino acids. The germline V gene has CDR1 MDHEN and CDR2 SYDVKM. V lost 4 bases, J lost 10 bases, and 2 bases lay in between. CDR3 amino acids: CASSSEQFF. In nucleotides, the CDR3 is TGTGCCAGCAGTTCCGAGCAGTTCTTC.